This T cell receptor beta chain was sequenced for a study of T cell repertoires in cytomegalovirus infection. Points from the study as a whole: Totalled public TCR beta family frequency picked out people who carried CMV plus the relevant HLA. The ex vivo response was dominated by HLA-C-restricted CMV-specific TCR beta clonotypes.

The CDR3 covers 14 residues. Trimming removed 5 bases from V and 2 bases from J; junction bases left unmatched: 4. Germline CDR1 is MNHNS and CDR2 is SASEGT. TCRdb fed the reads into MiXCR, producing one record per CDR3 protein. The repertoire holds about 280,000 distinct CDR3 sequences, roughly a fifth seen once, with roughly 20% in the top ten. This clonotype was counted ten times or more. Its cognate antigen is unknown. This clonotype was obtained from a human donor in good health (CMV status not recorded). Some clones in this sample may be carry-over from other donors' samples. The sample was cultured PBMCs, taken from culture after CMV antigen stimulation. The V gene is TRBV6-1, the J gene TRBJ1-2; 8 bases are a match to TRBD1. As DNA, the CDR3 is TGTGCCAGCAGTCACGGACAGGGAAACTATGGCTACACCTTC. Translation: CASSHGQGNYGYTF.